This T cell receptor beta chain was retrieved from a study of CD8+ T cells in alopecia areata (dated by TCRdb to the late 2010s). Looking at the study overall: The treated patients, all with moderate-to-severe alopecia areata, were enrolled in an open-label pilot trial of oral tofacitinib given at 5 to 10 mg twice daily. Tofacitinib was given for 6 to 18 months, followed by 6 months of follow-up off drug to assess delayed response and recurrence. Disease severity in treated patients was measured with the SALT score, which quantifies the percentage of affected scalp surface area. The study used high-throughput TCRbeta sequencing to examine T cell clonal expansion in alopecia areata, in both the C3H/HeJ mouse model and human patients. Human TCRbeta sequencing covered scalp tissue and sorted CD4+ and CD8+ peripheral blood T cells from patchy and totalis/universalis alopecia areata patients and healthy controls. Tofacitinib-treated patients had biopsies at baseline and at 4 and 24 weeks of treatment, with a later scalp biopsy in several patients. Scalp clonality was compared among normal scalp (n=4), patchy alopecia areata scalp (n=8), and alopecia totalis/universalis scalp (n=8). RNA came from the PAXgene miRNA kit for fixed scalp, the miRNeasy kit for PBMCs, and the RNeasy kit for mouse skin. immunoSEQ multiplex PCR using 35 Vbeta forward primers and 13 Jbeta reverse primers was used to amplify TCRbeta CDR3 regions.

Of note for this clone: The target of this receptor is not known. No base-level quality is on record; no much larger clone is a single base apart.

Libraries were prepared through the immunoSEQ multiplex PCR assay. RNA was extracted from all samples and reverse transcribed into cDNA, which served as template for TCR sequencing. SuperScript III was used to make first-strand cDNA, primed with a 2:1 mix of oligo-dT and random hexamers. A synthetic immune receptor repertoire was used to assess amplification bias, and residual bias was removed computationally. For the original study's pipeline: Raw reads were preprocessed to remove errors, and CDR3 was defined by IMGT conventions from the conserved cysteine to phenylalanine. Clonality was computed by normalizing Shannon entropy by log2 of the number of productive unique TCRs and subtracting the result from 1. CD4 or CD8 identity of scalp clones was inferred by cross-referencing scalp TCRbeta sequences with sorted blood CD4 and CD8 repertoires. The table was pulled from immuneACCESS by TCRdb, which kept in-frame rearrangements only. Such tables lose some clones; where checked, under half of the loss comes from unresolved V genes, and the rest has no known cause. The V and J calls and clone size come from that table; D and trimming were worked out from the DNA. For this sample there are around 300,000 clones; about 62% appear just once. The top ten hold about 0.88% of the sample.

Interpreted using the paper, the treatment or condition label stands for: oral pan-JAK inhibitor, 5-10 mg twice daily. Peripheral blood and lesional scalp punch biopsies were obtained from patients with alopecia areata. After PBMCs were isolated by density centrifugation and stained for CD3, CD4 and CD8, a FACSAria was used to sort CD4+ and CD8+ T cells. General findings and caveats noted by the study authors: Unlike mouse skin, which is dominated by gammadelta T cells, normal human skin has resident alphabeta T cells that are also sequenced, and this complicates analysis of the scalp TCR repertoire. Tofacitinib significantly lowered scalp clonality and the number of expanded CD8+ clones among the top 100 scalp clones. Many expanded lesional clones persisted in scalp and blood during tofacitinib treatment, which may partly explain relapse after stopping treatment. Because the treated cohort was small and had just a single nonresponder, larger studies are needed to establish links between baseline CD8+ expansion and response. Shared TCR sequences between patients were less evident than in mice, which may be partly attributable to HLA diversity in the patient population. Compared with normal scalp, lesional scalp, particularly in alopecia totalis/universalis, had higher clonality and more expanded CD8+ clones, which suggests antigenic drive.

V was cut back by 3 bases and J by 4 bases, leaving a gap of 9 bases between them. The germline V gene (reference sequence) yields GTSNPN for CDR1 and SVGIG for CDR2. CDR3 length: 12 amino acids, cysteine to phenylalanine. Of all the DNA, just the CDR3 is kept, 36 bases in frame from base 1. The material sequenced was CD4+ T cells sorted from blood, taken at roughly week 53, from a patient treated with tofacitinib. The TCR originated in a human donor with alopecia areata. Rearrangement joined TRBV30 to TRBJ1-1; no D gene is confidently identified. The CDR3 in this case is CAWSLGITEAFF. The DNA is TGTGCCTGGAGCCTTGGGATCACTGAAGCTTTCTTT.